These 27 T cell receptor beta chains were all obtained from the same sample, sequenced in a study of T cells in Graves' hyperthyroidism and ophthalmopathy. Amplified regions were TCR beta CDR3 sequences from RNA transcripts. Carried out on the TCR CDR3, a first-round RT-PCR used the HTBI primer set. TCRdb itself ran the multiplex PCR reads through MiXCR, one entry per CDR3 protein. The sample holds roughly 300,000 distinct CDR3 sequences, about 25% seen once. Material: blood. The receptors here all came from a man aged 35 to 55 with Graves' hyperthyroidism that later progressed to Graves' ophthalmopathy.

This clonotype was picked up many times. The rearrangement links TRBV19 to TRBJ2-7; 7 bases agree with TRBD1. V was pared by 7 bases and J by 6 bases, with 15 bases of the junction left unmatched. This CDR3 spans 15 amino acids. Germline V gene lookup returns CDR1 LNHDA and CDR2 SQIVND (reference sequence). As DNA, the CDR3 is TGTGCCAGTACCCAAGACAGGGCAGGGGGAAGCGAGCAGTACTTC. Translated, it gives CASTQDRAGGSEQYF.

V and J are TRBV6-1 and TRBJ2-5; 8 bases align to TRBD1. The trim removed 8 bases at V and 3 bases at J, leaving 5 bases unmatched. The V gene's germline CDR1 is MNHNS and CDR2 SASEGT. This CDR3 contains 13 residues. The CDR3 bases are TGTGCCAGCCAAAAGGGACAGGAAGAGACCCAGTACTTC. Translation: CASQKGQEETQYF.

This clonotype was observed many times. The chain carries TRBV27 and TRBJ2-5, with a weak D call TRBD1 (6 bases). With 3 bases removed from V and 1 base from J, the gap between germline ends came to 15 bases. The CDR3 consists of 16 residues. Germline CDR1 and CDR2: MNHEY and SMNVEV (reference sequence). CDR3 sequence: CASSLGHLGGQETQYF. CDR3 sequence (DNA): TGTGCCAGCAGTTTGGGACACCTAGGAGGCCAAGAGACCCAGTACTTC.

The V and J genes are TRBV30 and TRBJ1-1; a possible D gene is TRBD1 (5 bases). CDR1 is GTSNPN and CDR2 is SVGIG in the germline V gene (reference sequence). Trimming cost V 5 bases and J 10 bases, with 26 bases left between them. The CDR3 is made up of 15 amino acids. CDR3: CAWASGRTVGQVAFF. The CDR3 bases are TGTGCCTGGGCCTCGGGCCGGACGGTGGGGCAGGTAGCTTTCTTT.

The J gene is TRBJ1-5, the V gene TRBV28; 7 bases map to TRBD1. J lost 4 bases, V lost 5 bases, and 8 bases had no gene match. This CDR3 region has 15 residues. Germline assignment: CDR1 MDHEN and CDR2 SYDVKM. CDR3 amino acids: CASSPGTAKNQPQHF. CDR3 coding DNA: TGTGCCAGCAGTCCCGGGACAGCCAAAAATCAGCCCCAGCATTTT.

This clonotype was recorded at least ten times. This chain uses TRBV5-1 with TRBJ2-5; 12 bases map to TRBD2. V was pared by 1 base and J by 2 bases, with 6 bases of the junction left unmatched. The length of the CDR3 is 17 residues. CDR1 and CDR2 (germline): SGHRS, YFSETQ. The CDR3 is CASSLPGTSGYQETQYF. The CDR3 DNA follows: TGCGCCAGCAGCTTGCCCGGGACTAGCGGGTATCAAGAGACCCAGTACTTC.

This clonotype was seen ten or more times. The V call is TRBV7-2, the J call TRBJ2-7; TRBD1 agrees at 8 bases. CDR3 length: 15 residues. The V gene end was trimmed by 6 bases and the J gene end by 4 bases; junction bases not matched to a gene: 11. Germline V gene sequence: CDR1 SGHTA, CDR2 FQGNSA. The CDR3 DNA is TGTGCCAGCAGTCCAGCCGGGACAGGTAATTACGAGCAGTACTTC. It specifies CASSPAGTGNYEQYF.

This clonotype was counted ten times or more. The chain has TRBV29-1 and TRBJ1-2; 7 positions match TRBD1. This CDR3 has 14 amino acids. Looked up from germline, CDR1 is SQVTM and CDR2 is ANQGSEA. The ends lost 4 bases at V and 3 bases at J; junction bases unmatched: 8. CDR3 bases: TGCAGCGTTGCACTCAGGGGGTTAGACTATGGCTACACCTTC. It specifies CSVALRGLDYGYTF.

The rearrangement uses TRBV27 and TRBJ2-7; D gene uncertain. V was trimmed by 3 bases and J by 0 bases, leaving 15 bases between them. Germline assignment: CDR1 MNHEY and CDR2 SMNVEV (reference sequence). There are 16 residues in the CDR3. CDR3 sequence: CASSFSPNPTSYEQYF. The CDR3 DNA reads as TGTGCCAGCAGTTTCTCGCCCAACCCTACCTCCTACGAGCAGTACTTC.

This clonotype appeared many times. The gene calls are TRBV29-1 and TRBJ2-5, with D unclear. Looked up from germline, CDR1 is SQVTM and CDR2 is ANQGSEA. The V and J ends lost 6 bases and 5 bases respectively, with 13 bases between them. The CDR3 loop spans 12 amino acids. The CDR3 here is CSVRHRRETQYF. The CDR3 DNA follows: TGCAGCGTAAGACATCGACGGGAGACCCAGTACTTC.

The chain joins TRBV6-1 to TRBJ1-1; 12 nucleotides line up with TRBD1. CDR3 size: 13 residues. V was pared by 5 bases and J by 11 bases, with 6 bases of the junction left unmatched. CDR1 is MNHNS, CDR2 SASEGT, per germline. CDR3 region: CASSQGQGADAFF. The CDR3 region has the DNA TGTGCCAGCAGTCAGGGACAGGGGGCCGATGCTTTCTTT.

J is TRBJ1-1 and V is TRBV2; D not resolved. The germline CDR1 and CDR2 sequences are SNHLY and FYNNEI. This CDR3 spans 14 amino acids. V shed 7 bases and J shed 0 bases, with 12 bases lying between them. CDR3: CASTTEGLNTEAFF. The CDR3 nucleotides are TGTGCCAGCACCACGGAGGGTTTGAACACTGAAGCTTTCTTT.

This clonotype was detected ten times or more. J is TRBJ1-1 and V is TRBV7-3, with a weak D call TRBD1 (5 bases). The ends were cut back, 2 bases at V and 7 bases at J, with 8 bases in the middle. This CDR3 comprises 12 residues. Germline CDR1 and CDR2: SGHTA and FQGTGA. As DNA, the CDR3 is TGTGCCAGCAGCTTAGCCCAGGGTGAAGCTTTCTTT. As protein: CASSLAQGEAFF.

This clonotype was recorded many times. The chain joins TRBV20-1 to TRBJ2-5, with D perhaps TRBD1 or TRBD2 (5 bases each). CDR3 size: 14 residues. Trimming removed 6 bases from V and 1 base from J, with 15 bases in between. Germline V gene data show CDR1 as DFQATT and CDR2 as SNEGSKA (reference sequence). The CDR3 DNA follows: TGCAGTGCAAGGAACGGGGCGGGCCAAGAGACCCAGTACTTC. This sequence encodes CSARNGAGQETQYF.

V gene TRBV18 combines with J gene TRBJ1-3, with 7 bases matching TRBD1. Germline trimming cut 2 bases from V and 1 base from J; bases unmatched to any gene: 5. Germline CDR1 reads KGHSH; CDR2 reads LQKENI. This CDR3 has 16 residues. CDR3 sequence: CASSPSTGVSGNTIYF. DNA of the CDR3: TGTGCCAGCTCACCATCTACAGGGGTATCTGGAAACACCATATATTTT.

With regard to this clonotype: A much larger clone lies one base from this, so it may be a read error. The chain uses TRBV5-1 and TRBJ1-2; D perhaps matches TRBD1 (6 bases). CDR3 length: 15 amino acids. Germline V lookup: CDR1 SGHRS, CDR2 YFSETQ. The V gene lost 4 bases and the J gene lost 5 bases, with 18 bases spanning the gap. The CDR3: CASSMAGDHYYGYTF. The CDR3 region has the DNA TGCGCCAGCAGCATGGCAGGGGATCACTATTATGGCTACACCTTC.

This clonotype was seen ten or more times. The J gene is TRBJ1-1, the V gene TRBV5-1; no clear D gene. Germline loops: CDR1 SGHRS, CDR2 YFSETQ. The CDR3 has 14 residues. V lost 4 bases and J 3 bases, leaving 13 bases between the germline ends. CDR3 in DNA: TGCGCCAGCAGCCCCGGTAGTGGGTACACTGAAGCTTTCTTT. Amino acids: CASSPGSGYTEAFF. Filled out from reference TRBV5-1 and TRBJ1-1, the complete variable domain reads KAGVTQTPRYLIKTRGQQVTLSCSPISGHRSVSWYQQTPGQGLQFLFEYFSETQRNKGNFPGRFSGRQFSNSRSEMNVSTLELGDSALYLCASSPGSGYTEAFFGQGTRLTVV.

This clonotype was seen repeatedly, ten times or more. The rearrangement links TRBV27 to TRBJ1-6; D remains unclear. The ends were cut back, 8 bases at V and 0 bases at J, with 8 bases in the middle. CDR1 is MNHEY and CDR2 is SMNVEV in the germline V gene (reference sequence). This CDR3 has 14 amino acids. The CDR3 sequence is CASGEGSYNSPLHF. For the CDR3, the DNA is TGTGCCAGCGGGGAGGGCTCCTATAATTCACCCCTCCACTTT.

This clonotype showed up just a few times. This sequence joins TRBV6-5 and TRBJ1-2, with D uncertain. Germline V gives CDR1 MNHEY, CDR2 SVGAGI. Trimming left V 3 bases short and J 4 bases short, with 15 bases between. The CDR3 runs 15 residues. The CDR3 region is CASSYGQPAGYGYTF. CDR3 coding DNA: TGTGCCAGCAGTTATGGGCAGCCTGCTGGCTATGGCTACACCTTC.

This clonotype occurred a few times. The CDR3 nucleotides read TGCAGTGCTAGAGTGCGGATGGGAGAGACCCAGTACTTC. Translation gives CSARVRMGETQYF. The chain combines TRBV20-1 with TRBJ2-5; D gene uncertain. This CDR3 is 13 amino acids long. The V end was cut by 1 base, the J end by 4 bases, with 10 bases between. CDR1 is DFQATT and CDR2 is SNEGSKA in the germline V gene (reference sequence).

V and J are TRBV12-3 or TRBV12-4 and TRBJ2-7; tentative D call: TRBD1 (5 bases). V lost 0 bases to trimming and J lost 3 bases, with 18 bases between them. The CDR3 loop spans 17 amino acids. CDR3 coding DNA: TGTGCCAGCAGTTTAGCACTCGGGCCAGAACAGGTCTACGAGCAGTACTTC. Its protein is CASSLALGPEQVYEQYF.

The table lists this clonotype with many counts. V usage is TRBV10-2 and J usage is TRBJ2-7, with D possibly being TRBD2 (5 bases). Deletions cut 8 bases from V and 4 bases from J, with 21 bases between. Germline V CDR1 and CDR2: WSHSY, SAAADI. The length of the CDR3 is 15 residues. The CDR3 DNA sequence: TGCGCCAGCCAAATCGAGCGGTCCAATGGGTACGAGCAGTACTTC. It codes for CASQIERSNGYEQYF.

This clonotype was seen many times. The chain links TRBV11-2 to TRBJ2-3; TRBD2 might be the D (6 bases). The V and J ends lost 2 bases and 4 bases respectively, with 13 bases between them. This CDR3 spans 15 amino acids. Looked up from germline, CDR1 is SGHAT and CDR2 is FQNNGV. This CDR3 is CASSLNSGTPDTQYF. CDR3 nucleotide sequence: TGTGCCAGCAGCTTAAATAGCGGTACTCCAGATACGCAGTATTTT.

This clonotype was picked up a small number of times. The V gene is TRBV7-2, the J gene TRBJ2-7; 10 nucleotides agree with TRBD1. Trimming removed 3 bases from V and 3 bases from J; junction bases left unmatched: 5. Germline CDR1 SGHTA, CDR2 FQGNSA. This CDR3 has 15 amino acids. The CDR3 sequence is CASSLVGTGDYEQYF. The CDR3 bases are TGTGCCAGCAGCTTGGTCGGGACAGGGGACTACGAGCAGTACTTC.

In this sample, this clonotype turned up a few times. The chain uses TRBV29-1 and TRBJ1-1; D uncertain. CDR3 length equals 13 residues. Per the germline V gene, CDR1 is SQVTM and CDR2 is ANQGSEA. The V end was cut by 8 bases, the J end by 3 bases, with 16 bases between. CDR3 loop: CSIQSRRDTEAFF. The DNA of the CDR3 is TGCAGCATACAGTCCCGCCGGGACACTGAAGCTTTCTTT.

The chain uses TRBV11-2 and TRBJ2-7; D may be TRBD2 (6 bases). The V and J ends lost 3 bases and 4 bases respectively, with 13 bases between them. This CDR3 comprises 14 residues. Germline V gene data show CDR1 as SGHAT and CDR2 as FQNNGV. CDR3 in amino acids: CASSFGLAKYEQYF. The CDR3 DNA reads as TGTGCCAGCAGCTTTGGGCTAGCGAAGTACGAGCAGTACTTC.

This clonotype appeared many times. The V call is TRBV3-1, the J call TRBJ1-1, with D tentatively TRBD1 (6 bases). The CDR3 runs to 13 residues. The germline V gene has CDR1 LGHDT and CDR2 YNNKEL (reference sequence). V shed 5 bases and J shed 9 bases, with 16 bases lying between them. The CDR3 here is CASSGQGTSQAFF. Here the CDR3 DNA reads TGTGCCAGCAGCGGTCAGGGGACCTCCCAAGCTTTCTTT.